This is a list of T cell receptor beta chains from one sample in a study of response to subunit inactivated influenza vaccine. TCRdb analysed the RT-PCR reads with MiXCR anew, one entry per CDR3 protein. The sample consists of 500,000 or so distinct CDR3 sequences, 16% of them appearing once. The specimen comprised CD4+ T cells sorted from PBMCs, sampled roughly 24 months after vaccination. These receptors were taken from a man aged 50-75 years who received an inactivated influenza vaccine. Each CDR3 is given with its conserved first and last residue. Each record gives: V gene, J gene, D gene, CDR3 length, clone size, CDR3 DNA, CDR3 protein. A D gene is named only where the DNA matches it firmly. Size values are once, few and many counts, or a class for expanded clones, and some rows have none.

V gene: TRBV3-1; J gene: TRBJ2-3; D gene: TRBD2; CDR3 length: 16; clone size: few; CDR3 DNA: TGTGCCAGCAGTCCGCTAGCGGGAGGGGGACCAGATACGCAGTATTTT; CDR3 protein: CASSPLAGGGPDTQYF
V gene: TRBV7-8; J gene: TRBJ2-7; D gene: -; CDR3 length: 12; clone size: few; CDR3 DNA: TGTGCCAGCGCGGGGATTACCTACGAGCAGTACTTC; CDR3 protein: CASAGITYEQYF
V gene: TRBV5-1; J gene: TRBJ1-4; D gene: -; CDR3 length: 17; clone size: few; CDR3 DNA: TGCGCCAGCAGCCCCGGGACGGACTTTACAACTAATGAAAAACTGTTTTTT; CDR3 protein: CASSPGTDFTTNEKLFF
V gene: TRBV7-8; J gene: TRBJ1-1; D gene: TRBD1; CDR3 length: 15; clone size: -; CDR3 DNA: TGTGCCAGCAGCTTAGAGGACAGGGGGCTCGGTGAAGCTTTCTTT; CDR3 protein: CASSLEDRGLGEAFF
V gene: TRBV4-3; J gene: TRBJ2-4; D gene: TRBD1; CDR3 length: 16; clone size: many; CDR3 DNA: TGCGCCAGCAGCCATGAAAGAGGACAGGTCACGGACATTCAGTACTTC; CDR3 protein: CASSHERGQVTDIQYF
V gene: TRBV20-1; J gene: TRBJ1-5; D gene: -; CDR3 length: 14; clone size: -; CDR3 DNA: TGCAGTGCTAGAGTTCCTCCTAATTATCAGCCCCAGCATTTT; CDR3 protein: CSARVPPNYQPQHF
V gene: TRBV30; J gene: TRBJ2-2; D gene: TRBD2; CDR3 length: 14; clone size: -; CDR3 DNA: TGTGCCTGGCAAGGGGACTACAACACCGGGGAGCTGTTTTTT; CDR3 protein: CAWQGDYNTGELFF
V gene: TRBV18; J gene: TRBJ1-6; D gene: TRBD1; CDR3 length: 14; clone size: many; CDR3 DNA: TGTGCCAGCTCACCCGGGACAGGGAATTCACCCCTCCACTTT; CDR3 protein: CASSPGTGNSPLHF
V gene: TRBV28; J gene: TRBJ2-4; D gene: TRBD2; CDR3 length: 20; clone size: few; CDR3 DNA: TGTGCCAGCAGTTTCCTAGCGGGAGGTCCGCCCGGCGGGAATAAAAACATTCAGTACTTC; CDR3 protein: CASSFLAGGPPGGNKNIQYF
V gene: TRBV20-1; J gene: TRBJ2-1; D gene: TRBD2; CDR3 length: 14; clone size: few; CDR3 DNA: TGCAGTGCCGGCGGCGGGGGGTCCCACAATGAGCAGTTCTTC; CDR3 protein: CSAGGGGSHNEQFF
V gene: TRBV29-1; J gene: TRBJ1-1; D gene: -; CDR3 length: 12; clone size: few; CDR3 DNA: TGCAGCGTTGTTGCTGTGAACACTGAAGCTTTCTTT; CDR3 protein: CSVVAVNTEAFF
V gene: TRBV12-3/TRBV12-4; J gene: TRBJ2-5; D gene: TRBD1; CDR3 length: 17; clone size: -; CDR3 DNA: TGTGCCAGCAGTACTACGCTCGGACAGGGGGCTAGGGAGACCCAGTACTTC; CDR3 protein: CASSTTLGQGARETQYF
V gene: TRBV28; J gene: TRBJ2-7; D gene: -; CDR3 length: 15; clone size: -; CDR3 DNA: TGTGCCAGCAGTTTTGGGGGACCTACCTCCCACGAGCAGTACTTC; CDR3 protein: CASSFGGPTSHEQYF
V gene: TRBV6-5; J gene: TRBJ2-7; D gene: TRBD2; CDR3 length: 16; clone size: few; CDR3 DNA: TGTGCCAGCAGTTTGACTAGCGGGGGGCGCTCCTACGAGCAGTACTTC; CDR3 protein: CASSLTSGGRSYEQYF
V gene: TRBV20-1; J gene: TRBJ1-5; D gene: -; CDR3 length: 12; clone size: few; CDR3 DNA: TGCAGTGCTAGAGATCCGGATCAGCCCCAGCATTTT; CDR3 protein: CSARDPDQPQHF
V gene: TRBV4-2; J gene: TRBJ2-7; D gene: -; CDR3 length: 16; clone size: few; CDR3 DNA: TGTGCCAGCAGCCAAGAGGTCCAACTTCGGGGCTACGAGCAGTACTTC; CDR3 protein: CASSQEVQLRGYEQYF
V gene: TRBV29-1; J gene: TRBJ1-5; D gene: -; CDR3 length: 13; clone size: -; CDR3 DNA: TGCAGTGCCATACAAGAGCTCAATCAGCCCCAGCATTTT; CDR3 protein: CSAIQELNQPQHF
V gene: TRBV27; J gene: TRBJ1-1; D gene: -; CDR3 length: 14; clone size: -; CDR3 DNA: TGTGCCAGCAGAGCCCCCAGAGGTAACACTGAAGCTTTCTTT; CDR3 protein: CASRAPRGNTEAFF
V gene: TRBV12-3/TRBV12-4; J gene: TRBJ2-5; D gene: TRBD2; CDR3 length: 13; clone size: -; CDR3 DNA: TGTGCCAGCAACCTAGCGGGGCAAGAGACCCAGTACTTC; CDR3 protein: CASNLAGQETQYF
V gene: TRBV20-1; J gene: TRBJ2-7; D gene: -; CDR3 length: 14; clone size: few; CDR3 DNA: TGCAGTGCCCAGGCGCAGGCCTTCTCCTACGAGCAGTACTTC; CDR3 protein: CSAQAQAFSYEQYF